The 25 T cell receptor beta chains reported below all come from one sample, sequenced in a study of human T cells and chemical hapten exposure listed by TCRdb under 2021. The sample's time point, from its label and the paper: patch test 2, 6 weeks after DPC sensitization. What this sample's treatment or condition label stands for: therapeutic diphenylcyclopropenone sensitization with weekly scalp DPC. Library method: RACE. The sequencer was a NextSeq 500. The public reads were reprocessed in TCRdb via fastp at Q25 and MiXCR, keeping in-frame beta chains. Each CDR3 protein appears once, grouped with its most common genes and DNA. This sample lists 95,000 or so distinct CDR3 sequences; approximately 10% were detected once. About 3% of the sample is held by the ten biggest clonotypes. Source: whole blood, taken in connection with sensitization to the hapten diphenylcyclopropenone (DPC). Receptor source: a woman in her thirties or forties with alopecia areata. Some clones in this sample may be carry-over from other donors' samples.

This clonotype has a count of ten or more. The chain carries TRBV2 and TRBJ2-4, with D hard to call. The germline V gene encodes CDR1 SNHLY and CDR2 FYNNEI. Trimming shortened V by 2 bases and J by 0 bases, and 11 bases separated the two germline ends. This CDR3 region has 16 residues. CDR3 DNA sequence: TGTGCCAGCAGTGAATCCTCGACAAGAGCCAAAAACATTCAGTACTTC. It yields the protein CASSESSTRAKNIQYF. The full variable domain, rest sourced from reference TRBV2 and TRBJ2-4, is EPEVTQTPSHQVTQMGQEVILRCVPISNHLYFYWYRQILGQKVEFLVSFYNNEISEKSEIFDDQFSVERPDGSNFTLKIRSTKLEDSAMYFCASSESSTRAKNIQYFGAGTRLSVL.

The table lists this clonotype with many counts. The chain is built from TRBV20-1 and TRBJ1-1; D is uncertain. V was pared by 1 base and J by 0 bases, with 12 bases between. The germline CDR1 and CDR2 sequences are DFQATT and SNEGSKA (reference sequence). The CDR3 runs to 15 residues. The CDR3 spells CSARGARRVNTEAFF. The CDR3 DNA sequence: TGCAGTGCTAGAGGGGCCAGGAGGGTGAACACTGAAGCTTTCTTT.

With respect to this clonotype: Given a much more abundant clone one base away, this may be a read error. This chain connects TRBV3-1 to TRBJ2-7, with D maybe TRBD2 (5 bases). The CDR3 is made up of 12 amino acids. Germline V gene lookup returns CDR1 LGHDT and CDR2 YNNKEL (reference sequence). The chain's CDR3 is CVSSLKRYEQYF. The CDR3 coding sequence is TGTGTCAGCAGCCTGAAGCGGTACGAGCAGTACTTC.

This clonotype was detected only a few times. This CDR3 reads CASSSGLDPGELFF. DNA for the CDR3: TGTGCCAGCAGCTCTGGACTAGATCCCGGGGAGCTGTTTTTT. The chain employs TRBV9 and TRBJ2-2; 7 bases line up with TRBD2. CDR3 length equals 14 residues. V shed 4 bases, J shed 6 bases, and the junction held 6 bases outside the gene matches. Germline CDR1 SGDLS, CDR2 YYNGEE.

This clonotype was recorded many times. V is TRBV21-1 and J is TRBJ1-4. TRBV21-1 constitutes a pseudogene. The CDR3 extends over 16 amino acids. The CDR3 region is CASSNPASGADEKLFF. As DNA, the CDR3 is TGTGCCAGCAGCAATCCCGCCAGTGGGGCAGATGAAAAACTGTTTTTT.

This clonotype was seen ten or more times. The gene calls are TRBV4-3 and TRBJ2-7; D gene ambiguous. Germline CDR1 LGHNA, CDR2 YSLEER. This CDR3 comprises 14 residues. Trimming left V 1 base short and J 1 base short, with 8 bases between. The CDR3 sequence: CASSQGLGSYEQYF. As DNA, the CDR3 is TGCGCCAGCAGCCAAGGCCTGGGGTCCTACGAGCAGTACTTC.

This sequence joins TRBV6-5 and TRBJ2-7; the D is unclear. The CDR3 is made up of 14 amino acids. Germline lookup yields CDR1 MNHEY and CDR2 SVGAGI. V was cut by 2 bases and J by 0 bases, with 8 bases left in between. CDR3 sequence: CASSYGVASYEQYF. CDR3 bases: TGTGCCAGCAGTTACGGTGTAGCCTCCTACGAGCAGTACTTC.

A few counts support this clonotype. CDR3 DNA: TGCAGTGCTAGAGATAGCGGGACTAGGGGCGAGACCCAGTACTTC. It codes for CSARDSGTRGETQYF. The chain recombines TRBV20-1 with TRBJ2-5, with 8 positions matching TRBD2. CDR1 and CDR2 from the germline V gene are DFQATT and SNEGSKA (reference sequence). CDR3 size: 15 residues. With 0 bases clipped from V and 5 bases from J, the junction kept 8 bases outside the gene matches.

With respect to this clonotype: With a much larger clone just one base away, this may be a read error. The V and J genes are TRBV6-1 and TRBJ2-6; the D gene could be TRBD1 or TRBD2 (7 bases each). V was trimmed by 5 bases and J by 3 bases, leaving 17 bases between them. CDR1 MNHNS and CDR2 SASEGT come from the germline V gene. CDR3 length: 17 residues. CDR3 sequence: CASSPWEGAHGANVLTF. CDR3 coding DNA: TGTGCCAGCAGTCCCTGGGAGGGGGCGCATGGGGCCAACGTCCTGACTTTC.

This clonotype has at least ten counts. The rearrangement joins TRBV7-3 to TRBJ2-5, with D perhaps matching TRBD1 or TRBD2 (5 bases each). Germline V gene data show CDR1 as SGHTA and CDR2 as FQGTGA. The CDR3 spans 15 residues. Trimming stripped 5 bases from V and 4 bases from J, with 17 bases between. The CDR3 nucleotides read TGTGCCAGCAGCCCCCTGGGAGTCCAGGGAGAGACCCAGTACTTC. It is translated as CASSPLGVQGETQYF.

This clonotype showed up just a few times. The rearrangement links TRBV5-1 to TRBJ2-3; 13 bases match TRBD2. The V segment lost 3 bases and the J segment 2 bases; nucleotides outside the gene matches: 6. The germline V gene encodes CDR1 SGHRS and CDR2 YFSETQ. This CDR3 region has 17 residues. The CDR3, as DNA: TGCGCCAGCAGCTCCGATACTAGCGGGAGGGCCACAGATACGCAGTATTTT. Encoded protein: CASSSDTSGRATDTQYF.

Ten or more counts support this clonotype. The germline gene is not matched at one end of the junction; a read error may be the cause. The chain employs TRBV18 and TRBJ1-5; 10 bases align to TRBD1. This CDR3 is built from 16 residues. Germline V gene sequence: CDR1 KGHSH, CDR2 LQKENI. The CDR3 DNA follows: TGTGCCAGCTCACCACGGGACAGGGGTAGCGATCAGCCCCAGCATTTT. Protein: CASSPRDRGSDQPQHF.

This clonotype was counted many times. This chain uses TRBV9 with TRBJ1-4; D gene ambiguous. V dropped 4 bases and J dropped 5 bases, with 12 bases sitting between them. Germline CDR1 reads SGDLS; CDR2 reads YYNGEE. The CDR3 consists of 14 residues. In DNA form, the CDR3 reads TGTGCCAGCAGCCGTCCGCCACTAAATGAAAAACTGTTTTTT. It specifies CASSRPPLNEKLFF.

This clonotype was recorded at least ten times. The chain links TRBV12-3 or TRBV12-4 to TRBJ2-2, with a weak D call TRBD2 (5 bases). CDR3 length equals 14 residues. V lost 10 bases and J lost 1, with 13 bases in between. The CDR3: CATRGRGNTGELFF. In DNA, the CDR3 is TGTGCCACCCGCGGCCGGGGGAACACCGGGGAGCTGTTTTTT.

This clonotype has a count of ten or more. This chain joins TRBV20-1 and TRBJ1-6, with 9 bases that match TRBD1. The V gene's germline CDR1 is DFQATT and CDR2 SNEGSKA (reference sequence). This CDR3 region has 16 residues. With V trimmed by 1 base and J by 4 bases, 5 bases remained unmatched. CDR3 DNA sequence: TGCAGTGCTAGAGGGGACAGGGCCTCGTATAATTCACCCCTCCACTTT. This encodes CSARGDRASYNSPLHF.

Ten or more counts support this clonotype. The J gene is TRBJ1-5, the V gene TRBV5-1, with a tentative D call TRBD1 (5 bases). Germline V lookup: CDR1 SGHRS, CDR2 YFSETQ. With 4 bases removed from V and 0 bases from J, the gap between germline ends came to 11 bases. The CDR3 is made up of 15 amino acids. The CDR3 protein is CASSPGGGSNQPQHF. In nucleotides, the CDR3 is TGCGCCAGCAGCCCCGGGGGAGGTAGCAATCAGCCCCAGCATTTT.

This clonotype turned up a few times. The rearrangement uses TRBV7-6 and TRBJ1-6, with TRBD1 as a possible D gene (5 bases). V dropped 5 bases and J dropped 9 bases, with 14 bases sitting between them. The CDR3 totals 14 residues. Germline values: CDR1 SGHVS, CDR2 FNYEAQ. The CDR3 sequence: CASSPAGGGSPLHF. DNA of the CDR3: TGTGCCAGCAGCCCCGCCGGGGGAGGTTCACCCCTCCACTTT. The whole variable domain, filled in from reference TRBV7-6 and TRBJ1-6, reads GAGVSQSPRYKVTKRGQDVALRCDPISGHVSLYWYRQALGQGPEFLTYFNYEAQQDKSGLPNDRFSAERPEGSISTLTIQRTEQRDSAMYRCASSPAGGGSPLHFGNGTRLTVT.

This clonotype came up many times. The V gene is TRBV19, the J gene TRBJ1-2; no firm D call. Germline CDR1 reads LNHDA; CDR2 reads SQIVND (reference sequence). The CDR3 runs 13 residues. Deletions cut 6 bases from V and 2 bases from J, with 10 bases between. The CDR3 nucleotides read TGTGCCAGTAGCCCCGGGCAGAACTATGGCTACACCTTC. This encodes CASSPGQNYGYTF.

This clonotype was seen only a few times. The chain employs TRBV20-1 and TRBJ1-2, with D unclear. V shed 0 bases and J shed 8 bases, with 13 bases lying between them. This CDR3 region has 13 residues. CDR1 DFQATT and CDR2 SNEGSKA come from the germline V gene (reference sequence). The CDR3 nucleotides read TGCAGTGCTAGAGATATGGGGAATACCGGCTACACCTTC. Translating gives CSARDMGNTGYTF.

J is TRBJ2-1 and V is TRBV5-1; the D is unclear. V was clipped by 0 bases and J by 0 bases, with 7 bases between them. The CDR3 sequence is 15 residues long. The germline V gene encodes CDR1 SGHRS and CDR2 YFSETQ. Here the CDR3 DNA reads TGCGCCAGCAGCTTGGAGGCGAGCTCCTACAATGAGCAGTTCTTC. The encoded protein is CASSLEASSYNEQFF.

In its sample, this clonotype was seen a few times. CDR3 amino acids: CASSPPTGNEKLFF. The DNA of the CDR3 is TGTGCCAGCAGTCCCCCGACAGGAAATGAAAAACTGTTTTTT. V is TRBV27 and J is TRBJ1-4, with D maybe TRBD1 (6 bases). CDR3 size: 14 residues. V dropped 5 bases and J dropped 5 bases, with 12 bases sitting between them. The germline V gene has CDR1 MNHEY and CDR2 SMNVEV (reference sequence).

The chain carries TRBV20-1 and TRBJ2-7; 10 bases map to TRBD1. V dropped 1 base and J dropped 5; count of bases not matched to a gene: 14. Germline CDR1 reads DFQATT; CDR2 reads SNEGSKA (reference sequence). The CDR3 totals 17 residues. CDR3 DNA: TGCAGTGCTAGAGCGACTTGGACCGGGACAGGGGACGACGAGCAGTACTTC. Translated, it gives CSARATWTGTGDDEQYF.

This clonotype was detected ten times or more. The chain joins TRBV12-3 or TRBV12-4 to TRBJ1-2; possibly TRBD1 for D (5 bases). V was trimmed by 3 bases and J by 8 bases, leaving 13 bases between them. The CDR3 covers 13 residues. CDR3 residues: CASSLGQGFGYTF. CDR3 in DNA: TGTGCCAGCAGTTTGGGGCAGGGCTTCGGCTACACCTTC.

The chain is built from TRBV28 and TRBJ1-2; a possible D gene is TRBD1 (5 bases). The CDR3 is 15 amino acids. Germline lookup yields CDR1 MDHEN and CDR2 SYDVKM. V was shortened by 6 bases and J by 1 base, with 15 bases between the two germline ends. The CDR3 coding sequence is TGTGCCAGCAGCCCTAGTGGGGGGGTTAACTATGGCTACACCTTC. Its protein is CASSPSGGVNYGYTF.

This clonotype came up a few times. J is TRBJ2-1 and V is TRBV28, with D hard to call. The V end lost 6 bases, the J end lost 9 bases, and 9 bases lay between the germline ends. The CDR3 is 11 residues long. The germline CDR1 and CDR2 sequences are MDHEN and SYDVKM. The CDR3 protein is CASRTSSEQFF. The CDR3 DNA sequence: TGTGCCAGCAGGACTTCTAGTGAGCAGTTCTTC. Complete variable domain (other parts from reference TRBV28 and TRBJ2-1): DVKVTQSSRYLVKRTGEKVFLECVQDMDHENMFWYRQDPGLGLRLIYFSYDVKMKEKGDIPEGYSVSREKKERFSLILESASTNQTSMYLCASRTSSEQFFGPGTRLTVL.